This entry concerns a single T cell receptor (beta chain). Its antigen is currently unknown. The data are from a study of T cells in Graves' hyperthyroidism and ophthalmopathy. The study's findings and limits: Most expanded thyroid clonotypes above 0.001 also appeared in blood.

Absence of ophthalmopathy progression within 18 months defined stable Graves' hyperthyroidism. Germline-derived CDR1 and CDR2 are DFQATT and SNEGSKA (reference sequence). V was trimmed by 6 bases and J by 2 bases, leaving 13 bases between them. CDR3 length equals 14 residues. The TCR beta CDR3 regions underwent amplification using RNA transcripts as the source. The TCR CDR3 first-round RT-PCR relied on the HTBI primer set. TCRdb ran MiXCR on the multiplex PCR reads and lists one entry per CDR3 protein. This table has 95,000 to 100,000 distinct CDR3 sequences, around 50% appearing once. This clonotype was sampled from a woman aged 40 to 50 with Graves' hyperthyroidism. The source material was blood. The chain carries TRBV20-1 and TRBJ1-4; a weak D match, TRBD1 (6 bases). CDR3 amino acids: CSAEEGGTNEKLFF. The CDR3 bases are TGCAGTGCCGAAGAGGGGGGTACTAATGAAAAACTGTTTTTT.